Listed here are 27 T cell receptor beta chains from one sample, sequenced in a study of siplizumab effects on memory and regulatory T cells. Some clones are missing from TCRdb's copy, which holds only in-frame ones; the method was immunoSEQ multiplex PCR. The table lists 100,000 or so clones, around 90% of them singletons. The sequencing input was Tregs sorted from blood. The receptors stem from a human donor in good health.

This sequence joins TRBV28 and TRBJ2-5, with D perhaps TRBD2 (6 bases). The germline V gene encodes CDR1 MDHEN and CDR2 SYDVKM. The V gene lost 6 bases and the J gene lost 4 bases, with 15 bases spanning the gap. The CDR3 totals 14 residues. The CDR3 DNA is TGTGCCAGCAGCCTCGGACTAAATAGAGAGACCCAGTACTTC. Amino acid sequence: CASSLGLNRETQYF. The whole variable domain, remainder taken from reference TRBV28 and TRBJ2-5, is DVKVTQSSRYLVKRTGEKVFLECVQDMDHENMFWYRQDPGLGLRLIYFSYDVKMKEKGDIPEGYSVSREKKERFSLILESASTNQTSMYLCASSLGLNRETQYFGPGTRLLVL.

The chain employs TRBV7-3 and TRBJ2-1; D is perhaps TRBD1 (6 bases). CDR1 and CDR2 from the germline V gene are SGHTA and FQGTGA. Trimming removed 5 bases at V and 4 bases at J, with 15 bases between. The CDR3 contains 15 residues. This chain's CDR3 is CASSATGTPYNEQFF. Here the CDR3 DNA reads TGTGCCAGCAGCGCCACAGGGACCCCTTACAATGAGCAGTTCTTC.

The chain uses TRBV10-3 and TRBJ2-3; the D gene is possibly TRBD2 (6 bases). The CDR3 runs to 16 residues. CDR1 and CDR2 (germline): ENHRY, SYGVKD. Trimming removed 3 bases at V and 3 bases at J, with 16 bases between. This CDR3 is CAISDPGLGGTDTQYF. In DNA form, the CDR3 reads TGTGCCATCAGTGACCCGGGACTGGGGGGAACAGATACGCAGTATTTT.

This rearrangement joins TRBV29-1 to TRBJ2-3, with unresolved D. The CDR3 has 14 residues. Germline loops: CDR1 SQVTM, CDR2 ANQGSEA. The V end lost 4 bases, the J end lost 0 bases, and 11 bases lay between the germline ends. This chain's CDR3 is CSVAGSASTDTQYF. In nucleotides, the CDR3 is TGCAGCGTTGCAGGCAGCGCTAGCACAGATACGCAGTATTTT.

The chain links TRBV12-5 to TRBJ2-1, with D perhaps matching TRBD2 (5 bases). V was pared by 2 bases and J by 2 bases, with 10 bases between. This CDR3 spans 15 amino acids. In germline, CDR1 is LGHNT, CDR2 FRNRAP. This chain's CDR3 is CASGLQRGTYNEQFF. The CDR3 nucleotides are TGTGCTAGTGGTTTGCAGAGAGGGACCTACAATGAGCAGTTCTTC.

V and J are TRBV19 and TRBJ2-5, with D possibly matching TRBD2 (6 bases). The last part of the DNA fits TRBJ2-7 better; the J call may be wrong. Germline V gene data show CDR1 as LNHDA and CDR2 as SQIVND (reference sequence). The CDR3 runs to 15 residues. The CDR3 reads CASSTQAGGTYEQYF. The CDR3 bases are TGTGCCAGTAGTACCCAAGCGGGCGGAACCTACGAGCAGTACTTC.

V gene TRBV9 combines with J gene TRBJ2-3; 9 bases fit TRBD2. This CDR3 has 16 residues. Germline V CDR1 and CDR2: SGDLS, YYNGEE. Trimming removed 3 bases from V and 2 bases from J; junction bases left unmatched: 7. The CDR3 here is CASSDPGLANTDTQYF. In DNA, the CDR3 is TGTGCCAGCAGCGATCCGGGACTAGCTAACACAGATACGCAGTATTTT.

The V and J genes are TRBV15 and TRBJ2-3, with 9 nucleotides matching TRBD2. CDR1 is LNHNV, CDR2 YYDKDF, per germline (reference sequence). This CDR3 is built from 19 residues. With V trimmed by 0 bases and J by 3 bases, 13 bases remained unmatched. CDR3: CATSRDFMLSGRLTDTQYF. The CDR3 DNA reads TGTGCCACCAGCAGAGATTTTATGTTAAGCGGGAGGCTTACAGATACGCAGTATTTT.

The chain couples TRBV5-1 to TRBJ2-5; TRBD2 agrees at 15 bases. This CDR3 spans 17 amino acids. CDR1 is SGHRS and CDR2 is YFSETQ in the germline V gene. The ends lost 0 bases at V and 1 base at J; junction bases unmatched: 1. In DNA, the CDR3 is TGCGCCAGCAGCTTGGGGGGACTAGCGGGAGGCCAAGAGACCCAGTACTTC. Translation: CASSLGGLAGGQETQYF. The variable domain in full, completed from reference TRBV5-1 and TRBJ2-5, reads KAGVTQTPRYLIKTRGQQVTLSCSPISGHRSVSWYQQTPGQGLQFLFEYFSETQRNKGNFPGRFSGRQFSNSRSEMNVSTLELGDSALYLCASSLGGLAGGQETQYFGPGTRLLVL.

This chain joins TRBV6-6 and TRBJ2-7; 10 nucleotides line up with TRBD2. V lost 7 bases, J lost 2 bases, and 11 bases stayed unmatched. CDR1 and CDR2 from the germline V gene are MNHNY and SVGAGI (reference sequence). The CDR3 consists of 16 residues. The CDR3 coding sequence is TGTGCCAGCACGACACCGAAGCGGGAGGGCCCCTACGAGCAGTACTTC. Amino acids: CASTTPKREGPYEQYF.

The rearrangement joins TRBV10-3 to TRBJ2-7; a weak D match, TRBD2 (6 bases). V dropped 6 bases and J dropped 3 bases, with 9 bases sitting between them. Germline V gene sequence: CDR1 ENHRY, CDR2 SYGVKD. CDR3 length equals 12 residues. The CDR3 reads CAIRDYNYEQYF. In nucleotides, the CDR3 is TGTGCCATCAGGGACTACAACTACGAGCAGTACTTC.

The chain combines TRBV5-1 with TRBJ2-3; no clear D gene. The CDR3 spans 13 residues. CDR1 is SGHRS, CDR2 YFSETQ, per germline. Deletions cut 4 bases from V and 0 bases from J, with 6 bases between. DNA for the CDR3: TGCGCCAGCAGCCGCCCAAGCACAGATACGCAGTATTTT. Protein product: CASSRPSTDTQYF. Variable domain in full (rest from reference TRBV5-1 and TRBJ2-3): KAGVTQTPRYLIKTRGQQVTLSCSPISGHRSVSWYQQTPGQGLQFLFEYFSETQRNKGNFPGRFSGRQFSNSRSEMNVSTLELGDSALYLCASSRPSTDTQYFGPGTRLTVL.

Here the CDR3 DNA reads TGTGCCAGCTCACGCCTCGGCGGGAGTTTGACATCCGAGCAGTACTTC. This codes for CASSRLGGSLTSEQYF. This chain joins TRBV18 and TRBJ2-7; 7 bases line up with TRBD2. Germline V gene lookup returns CDR1 KGHSH and CDR2 LQKENI. The V gene end was trimmed by 4 bases and the J gene end by 6 bases; junction bases not matched to a gene: 15. This CDR3 is built from 16 residues.

V is TRBV7-2 and J is TRBJ2-7, with 16 bases matching TRBD2. Germline V gives CDR1 SGHTA, CDR2 FQGNSA. The CDR3 is 17 amino acids. Germline trimming cut 5 bases from V and 9 bases from J; bases unmatched to any gene: 13. CDR3 region: CASSTQGGLAGGKGQYF. The CDR3 coding sequence is TGTGCCAGCAGCACACAGGGGGGACTAGCGGGAGGGAAGGGGCAGTACTTC.

The CDR3 reads CASSLVALEADTQYF. The DNA for the CDR3 is TGCGCCAGCAGCTTGGTTGCACTAGAAGCAGATACGCAGTATTTT. The chain links TRBV5-1 to TRBJ2-3; perhaps TRBD2 as D (5 bases). Trimming stripped 0 bases from V and 4 bases from J, with 12 bases between. The CDR3 contains 15 residues. Per germline, CDR1 SGHRS and CDR2 YFSETQ.

This clone was seen just once. The genes are TRBV28 and TRBJ2-4, with D unclear. The CDR3 contains 15 residues. The V end lost 4 bases, the J end lost 0 bases, and 10 bases lay between the germline ends. Germline V gene lookup returns CDR1 MDHEN and CDR2 SYDVKM. CDR3 sequence: CASSSLGGAKNIQYF. CDR3 bases: TGTGCCAGCAGTTCCCTCGGCGGAGCCAAAAACATTCAGTACTTC.

The CDR3 DNA reads as TGTGCCAGCAGTTCCTATGGACTAGCGGGAGTGATGAGCGGGGAGCTGTTTTTT. It yields the protein CASSSYGLAGVMSGELFF. V and J are TRBV28 and TRBJ2-2; 13 bases map to TRBD2. The ends lost 4 bases at V and 7 bases at J; junction bases unmatched: 12. Germline lookup yields CDR1 MDHEN and CDR2 SYDVKM. The CDR3 loop spans 18 amino acids.

The chain uses TRBV6-5 and TRBJ2-3; D might be TRBD2 (6 bases). Deletions cut 5 bases from V and 2 bases from J, with 14 bases between. The germline gives CDR1 MNHEY, CDR2 SVGAGI. The CDR3 runs 15 residues. DNA for the CDR3: TGTGCCAGCAGTCCCTTGGGGGAGGCCACAGATACGCAGTATTTT. Its protein is CASSPLGEATDTQYF.

V and J are TRBV7-3 and TRBJ1-1; D gene ambiguous. Germline assignment: CDR1 SGHTA and CDR2 FQGTGA. V was trimmed by 2 bases and J by 4 bases, leaving 8 bases between them. The CDR3 is made up of 13 amino acids. The CDR3 DNA follows: TGTGCCAGCAGCTTATGGAGCGGCACTGAAGCTTTCTTT. Translating it yields CASSLWSGTEAFF. The full variable domain, rest sourced from reference TRBV7-3 and TRBJ1-1, is GAGVSQTPSNKVTEKGKYVELRCDPISGHTALYWYRQSLGQGPEFLIYFQGTGAADDSGLPNDRFFAVRPEGSVSTLKIQRTERGDSAVYLCASSLWSGTEAFFGQGTRLTVV.

Written as DNA, the CDR3 is TGTGCCAGCAAGGTGGAGACCCAGTACTTC. Translated, it gives CASKVETQYF. The chain combines TRBV6-1 with TRBJ2-5, with D unresolved. Germline CDR1 is MNHNS and CDR2 is SASEGT. The CDR3 contains 10 residues. V dropped 7 bases and J dropped 5 bases, with 5 bases sitting between them.

The rearrangement links TRBV10-3 to TRBJ2-3; tentatively, D is TRBD1 (6 bases). Germline-derived CDR1 and CDR2 are ENHRY and SYGVKD. The CDR3 totals 15 residues. Trimming left V 5 bases short and J 3 bases short, with 15 bases between. CDR3 in DNA: TGTGCCATCAGTAACCAGGGGATGGGTACAGATACGCAGTATTTT. Amino acid sequence: CAISNQGMGTDTQYF.

This chain joins TRBV9 and TRBJ2-1, with TRBD2 matching 8 bases. This CDR3 region has 15 residues. V gave up 6 bases and J gave up 5 bases; unmatched junction bases: 10. Per the germline V gene, CDR1 is SGDLS and CDR2 is YYNGEE. CDR3 nucleotide sequence: TGTGCCAGCACACGGGAGGGCCAGGTTCACAATGAGCAGTTCTTC. Translated: CASTREGQVHNEQFF.

V gene TRBV7-6 combines with J gene TRBJ1-5; no reliable D call. The length of the CDR3 is 13 residues. Germline V gene lookup returns CDR1 SGHVS and CDR2 FNYEAQ. Trimming left V 2 bases short and J 4 bases short, with 6 bases between. The CDR3 DNA is TGTGCCAGCAGCTTATCGGAAAATCAGCCCCAGCATTTT. This sequence encodes CASSLSENQPQHF.

The chain combines TRBV25-1 with TRBJ1-2; no firm D call. CDR1 and CDR2 from the germline V gene are MGHDK and SYGVNS. The V end lost 4 bases, the J end lost 3 bases, and 12 bases lay between the germline ends. This CDR3 has 14 amino acids. CDR3 DNA: TGTGCCAGCAGTGGGGGTGGAGTTTACTATGGCTACACCTTC. Protein product: CASSGGGVYYGYTF.

The gene calls are TRBV2 and TRBJ2-2, with TRBD2 matching 7 bases. The CDR3 extends over 15 amino acids. Germline V gene sequence: CDR1 SNHLY, CDR2 FYNNEI. V shed 8 bases, J shed 0 bases, and the junction held 6 bases outside the gene matches. CDR3 protein: CASGRATPNTGELFF. DNA for the CDR3: TGTGCCAGCGGGAGGGCGACACCGAACACCGGGGAGCTGTTTTTT.

The chain carries TRBV5-1 and TRBJ2-7; 10 bases are a match to TRBD2. This CDR3 contains 15 residues. From germline, CDR1 is SGHRS and CDR2 YFSETQ. Trimming at V came to 2 bases and at J to 2 bases, leaving 4 bases not matched to a gene. CDR3 sequence (DNA): TGCGCCAGCAGCTTTTTGAGCGGGAGGGCCTACGAGCAGTACTTC. This codes for CASSFLSGRAYEQYF.

The rearrangement joins TRBV5-8 to TRBJ2-7; TRBD2 is a possible D gene (5 bases). V was trimmed by 3 bases and J by 6 bases, leaving 10 bases between them. The CDR3 runs 12 residues. Germline assignment: CDR1 SGHTS and CDR2 YDEGEE. CDR3 protein: CASSYVGAEQYF. Written as DNA, the CDR3 is TGTGCCAGCAGCTACGTGGGAGCCGAGCAGTACTTC. Looking up the rest from reference TRBV5-8 and TRBJ2-7 gives the full variable domain: EAGVTQSPTHLIKTRGQQATLRCSPISGHTSVYWYQQALGLGLQFLLWYDEGEERNRGNFPPRFSGRQFPNYSSELNVNALELEDSALYLCASSYVGAEQYFGPGTRLTVT.